These T cell receptor beta chains were read from a single sample in a study of shared clonotypes between healthy human individuals. Using immunoSEQ multiplex PCR, the repertoire was profiled, and TCRdb retains in-frame clones only, with some absent. The sample lists about a million clones, roughly 80% occurring once. What was sequenced was memory CD4+ T cells from PBMCs. Every receptor here comes from a man aged 18 to 29 in good health. Some clones in this sample may be carry-over from other donors' samples. The CDR3 runs from the conserved cysteine through the conserved F or W. The D gene is left open where the match is weak. For some rows the clone size is stated as once, few or many, or as a class when expanded; others skip it.

cdr3_aa,cdr3_nt,cdr3_length,clone_size,j_call,v_call,d_call
CATVTWLSGANVLTF,TGTGCCACCGTCACCTGGCTCTCTGGGGCCAACGTCCTGACTTTC,15,.,TRBJ2-6,TRBV2,.
CASSLALGGPAFF,TGTGCCAGCAGCTTGGCCCTAGGGGGCCCGGCTTTCTTT,13,.,TRBJ1-1,TRBV5-4,TRBD1
CASTRGGGAGTEAFF,TGTGCCAGCACCCGGGGTGGGGGCGCCGGCACTGAAGCTTTCTTT,15,.,TRBJ1-1,TRBV28,.
CASSPGVGVLAKNIQYF,TGTGCCAGCAGCCCAGGGGTCGGAGTCCTAGCCAAAAACATTCAGTACTTC,17,.,TRBJ2-4,TRBV7-2,.
CASRDSLLGLAGELFF,TGTGCCAGCAGGGACAGCCTATTAGGACTAGCTGGGGAGCTGTTTTTT,16,.,TRBJ2-2,TRBV2,TRBD2
CASSGRTSGLQETQYF,TGTGCCAGCAGTGGAAGGACTAGCGGCCTCCAAGAGACCCAGTACTTC,16,.,TRBJ2-5,TRBV25-1,TRBD2
CASSQDSLAGGSEQYF,TGTGCCAGCAGCCAAGATTCACTAGCGGGAGGATCCGAGCAGTACTTC,16,.,TRBJ2-7,TRBV4-2,TRBD2
CASSFSGSYNEQFF,TGTGCCAGCAGCTTCTCGGGTTCATACAATGAGCAGTTCTTC,14,.,TRBJ2-1,TRBV7-2,.
CATSRVQGGEQYF,TGTGCCACCAGCAGAGTACAGGGGGGCGAGCAGTACTTC,13,.,TRBJ2-7,TRBV15,TRBD1
CASRATLETQYF,TGCGCCAGCAGGGCAACATTAGAGACCCAGTACTTC,12,.,TRBJ2-5,TRBV5-1,.
CSASGPEGLAEQFF,TGCAGCGCTTCCGGCCCCGAAGGATTAGCGGAGCAGTTCTTC,14,.,TRBJ2-1,TRBV29-1,.
CASSVDNPGGTEAFF,TGTGCCAGCAGTGTAGACAACCCGGGCGGCACTGAAGCTTTCTTT,15,few,TRBJ1-1,TRBV2,.
CASSLGKWTVATNEKLFF,TGTGCCAGCAGTTTGGGTAAATGGACGGTTGCAACTAATGAAAAACTGTTTTTT,18,.,TRBJ1-4,TRBV28,.
CASSQDLLAGGGNIQYF,TGCGCCAGCAGCCAAGATTTGTTAGCGGGAGGGGGAAACATTCAGTACTTC,17,.,TRBJ2-4,TRBV4-3,TRBD2
CASKTGSNYGYTF,TGTGCCAGCAAGACAGGTTCTAACTATGGCTACACCTTC,13,.,TRBJ1-2,TRBV27,.
CASSRQRGDTGELFF,TGTGCCAGCTCACGGCAAAGGGGTGACACCGGGGAGCTGTTTTTT,15,once,TRBJ2-2,TRBV18,.
CASSRTSPNTDTQYF,TGTGCCAGCAGCCGAACTTCACCCAACACAGATACGCAGTATTTT,15,.,TRBJ2-3,TRBV7-9,.
CASSYGRASEKLFF,TGTGCCAGCAGTTACGGCAGAGCCAGTGAAAAACTGTTTTTT,14,.,TRBJ1-4,TRBV6-5,.
CASSTSGREDTQYF,TGCGCCAGCAGTACTAGCGGGCGGGAAGATACGCAGTATTTT,14,once,TRBJ2-3,TRBV5-1,TRBD2
CASSLGSGEQYF,TGTGCCAGCAGCTTAGGTAGCGGCGAGCAGTACTTC,12,once,TRBJ2-7,TRBV13,.
CASSEGLAAEITYEQYF,TGTGCCAGCAGTGAGGGACTAGCAGCCGAAATTACCTACGAGCAGTACTTC,17,.,TRBJ2-7,TRBV2,TRBD2
CASSLGAIGNEQFF,TGTGCCAGCAGCTTAGGGGCGATAGGGAATGAGCAGTTCTTC,14,.,TRBJ2-1,TRBV7-9,.
CSVVGQGLNTEAFF,TGCAGCGTTGTCGGACAGGGGCTGAACACTGAAGCTTTCTTT,14,few,TRBJ1-1,TRBV29-1,TRBD1
CVSEWDRVTDTQYF,TGTGTCTCCGAGTGGGACAGGGTCACAGATACGCAGTATTTT,14,.,TRBJ2-3,TRBV2,TRBD1
CASTNGGREETQYF,TGTGCCAGCACTAATGGGGGGAGGGAAGAGACCCAGTACTTC,14,once,TRBJ2-5,TRBV28,TRBD2
CASSRDPYNEQFF,TGCGCCAGCAGCCGGGACCCTTACAATGAGCAGTTCTTC,13,.,TRBJ2-1,TRBV10-2,.
CASRVAGDSYEQYF,TGCGCCAGCAGGGTAGCGGGGGACTCCTACGAGCAGTACTTC,14,.,TRBJ2-7,TRBV10-2,TRBD2
CASSQLVWGGETQYF,TGTGCCAGCAGCCAACTAGTCTGGGGGGGAGAGACCCAGTACTTC,15,.,TRBJ2-5,TRBV14,TRBD2
CSVDAPAEQFF,TGCAGCGTTGATGCCCCGGCCGAGCAGTTCTTC,11,many,TRBJ2-1,TRBV29-1,.
CASSLTAGGNTIYF,TGCGCCAGCAGCCTGACGGCAGGGGGAAACACCATATATTTT,14,once,TRBJ1-3,TRBV5-1,.
CASSMVAGNTDTQYF,TGTGCCAGCAGCATGGTAGCGGGGAACACAGATACGCAGTATTTT,15,.,TRBJ2-3,TRBV5-4,TRBD2
CASSSGLAGGSGRPYEQYF,TGTGCCAGCAGTTCAGGACTAGCGGGAGGCTCTGGGAGGCCCTACGAGCAGTACTTC,19,.,TRBJ2-7,TRBV28,TRBD2
CASRVRQGAVEKLFF,TGTGCCAGCAGAGTGCGACAGGGGGCGGTTGAAAAACTGTTTTTT,15,once,TRBJ1-4,TRBV6-6,TRBD1
CASSDVAGRRETQYF,TGTGCCAGCAGTGACGTCGCAGGTCGGAGAGAGACCCAGTACTTC,15,once,TRBJ2-5,TRBV25-1,.
CASSLWAGTDTQYF,TGTGCCAGCAGCTTATGGGCGGGAACAGATACGCAGTATTTT,14,.,TRBJ2-3,TRBV13,.
CAIPPGQGARGEQYF,TGCGCCATCCCGCCCGGACAGGGGGCGCGGGGCGAGCAGTACTTC,15,.,TRBJ2-7,TRBV5-1,TRBD1
CASTVTAISYEQYF,TGTGCCAGCACCGTGACAGCGATTTCCTACGAGCAGTACTTC,14,.,TRBJ2-7,TRBV7-3,.
CASSSSDTLNTEAFF,TGTGCCAGCAGTAGCTCCGACACCTTGAACACTGAAGCTTTCTTT,15,.,TRBJ1-1,TRBV27,.
CSVEGGLSTGTQFF,TGCAGCGTTGAAGGGGGCCTAAGTACGGGTACCCAGTTCTTC,14,once,TRBJ2-1,TRBV29-1,.
CASSLGLGNTGELFF,TGTGCCAGCAGCTTAGGTCTGGGGAACACCGGGGAGCTGTTTTTT,15,.,TRBJ2-2,TRBV7-9,.
CASSPRPGNSPLHF,TGTGCCAGCAGTCCCCGGCCGGGAAATTCACCCCTCCACTTT,14,many,TRBJ1-6,TRBV2,.
CASSSRPSSGNTIYF,TGCGCCAGCAGCTCCCGTCCTAGCTCTGGAAACACCATATATTTT,15,.,TRBJ1-3,TRBV5-1,.
CASSRPGTAPLEQYF,TGTGCCAGCAGCAGACCCGGGACAGCACCCTTGGAGCAGTACTTC,15,.,TRBJ2-7,TRBV5-6,TRBD1
CASSARGERWTGELFF,TGTGCCAGCAGTGCCCGCGGGGAGCGGTGGACCGGGGAGCTGTTTTTT,16,.,TRBJ2-2,TRBV6-1,.
CSAVPGYGYTF,TGCAGTGCGGTTCCGGGCTATGGCTACACCTTC,11,.,TRBJ1-2,TRBV20-1,.
CSVATGATTDTQYF,TGCAGCGTTGCAACAGGGGCTACCACAGATACGCAGTATTTT,14,.,TRBJ2-3,TRBV29-1,TRBD1
CAWRLGQRLTDEQYF,TGTGCCTGGAGATTGGGACAGCGGTTGACGGACGAGCAGTACTTC,15,once,TRBJ2-7,TRBV30,TRBD1
CASSLVGNEQFF,TGTGCCAGCAGCTTAGTGGGCAATGAGCAGTTCTTC,12,.,TRBJ2-1,TRBV7-2,.
CASSRPGSRVPFSGANVLTF,TGTGCCAGCAGCCGGCCGGGGTCACGGGTCCCCTTTTCTGGGGCCAACGTCCTGACTTTC,20,.,TRBJ2-6,TRBV14,.
CASSGPENQPQHF,TGTGCCAGCAGTGGGCCAGAGAATCAGCCCCAGCATTTT,13,.,TRBJ1-5,TRBV6-1,.
CASSPGDSYEQYF,TGTGCCAGCAGTCCGGGAGACTCCTACGAGCAGTACTTC,13,.,TRBJ2-7,TRBV28,.
CASSQARETDQETQYF,TGTGCCAGCTCACAAGCGAGGGAGACTGACCAAGAGACCCAGTACTTC,16,once,TRBJ2-5,TRBV2,.
CASRRLIANTGELFF,TGTGCCAGCAGGCGACTCATCGCGAACACCGGGGAGCTGTTTTTT,15,.,TRBJ2-2,TRBV11-2,.
CASSLASMGGGYNEQFF,TGTGCCAGCAGCTTAGCCTCTATGGGCGGGGGCTACAATGAGCAGTTCTTC,17,once,TRBJ2-1,TRBV7-6,TRBD2
CASRDTTGPYGYTF,TGTGCCAGCAGAGACACGACAGGGCCCTATGGCTACACCTTC,14,.,TRBJ1-2,TRBV28,TRBD1
CASSKDGYTF,TGTGCCAGCAGCAAGGACGGCTACACCTTC,10,once,TRBJ1-2,TRBV25-1,.
CASSLAWTAISGELFF,TGTGCCAGCAGTTTGGCTTGGACAGCCATCTCCGGGGAGCTGTTTTTT,16,.,TRBJ2-2,TRBV6-6,.